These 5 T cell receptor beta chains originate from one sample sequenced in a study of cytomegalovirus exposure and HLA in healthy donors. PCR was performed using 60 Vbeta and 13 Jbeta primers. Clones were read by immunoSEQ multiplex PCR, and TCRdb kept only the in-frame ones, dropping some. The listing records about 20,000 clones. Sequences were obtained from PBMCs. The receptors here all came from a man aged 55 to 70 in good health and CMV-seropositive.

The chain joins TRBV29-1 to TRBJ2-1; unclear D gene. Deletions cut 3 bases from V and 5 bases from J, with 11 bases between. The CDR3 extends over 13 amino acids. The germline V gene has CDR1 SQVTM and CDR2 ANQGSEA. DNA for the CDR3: TGCAGCGTTGATACGGTTGTTGACAATGAGCAGTTCTTC. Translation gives CSVDTVVDNEQFF.

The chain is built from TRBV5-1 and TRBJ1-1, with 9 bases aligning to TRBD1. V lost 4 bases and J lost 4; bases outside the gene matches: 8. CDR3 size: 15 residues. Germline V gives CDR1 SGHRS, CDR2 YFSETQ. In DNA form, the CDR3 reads TGCGCCAGCAGCCAACAGGGGGCGCGAAGCACTGAAGCTTTCTTT. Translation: CASSQQGARSTEAFF.

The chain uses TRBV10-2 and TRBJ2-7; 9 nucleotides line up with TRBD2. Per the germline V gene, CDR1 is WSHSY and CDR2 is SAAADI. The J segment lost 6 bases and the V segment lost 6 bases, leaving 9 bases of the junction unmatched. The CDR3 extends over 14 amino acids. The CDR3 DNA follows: TGCGCCAGCAGCGCGACTAGCGGTGATAGCGAGCAGTACTTC. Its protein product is CASSATSGDSEQYF.

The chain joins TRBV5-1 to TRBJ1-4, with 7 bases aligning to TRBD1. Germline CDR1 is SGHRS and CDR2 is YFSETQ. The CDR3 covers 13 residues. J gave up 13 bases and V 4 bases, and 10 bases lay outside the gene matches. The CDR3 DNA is TGCGCCAGCAGCGATTCCGACAGGGTTGGACTGTTTTTT. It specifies CASSDSDRVGLFF.

The CDR3, as DNA: TGCAGCGTTGAATCCCGCCTAGCGGGAGGTTTGGATACGCAGTATTTT. Translation: CSVESRLAGGLDTQYF. V gene TRBV29-1 combines with J gene TRBJ2-3; 11 positions agree with TRBD2. V lost 2 bases to trimming and J lost 6 bases; unmatched junction nucleotides: 10. CDR1 and CDR2 from the germline V gene are SQVTM and ANQGSEA. The CDR3 contains 16 residues.